These 7 T cell receptor beta chains share one sample of origin, sequenced in a study of OX40 agonist ivuxolimab in advanced cancers. Method: immunoSEQ multiplex PCR; TCRdb's copy keeps in-frame clones and lacks some. This repertoire shows 75,000 to 100,000 clones, around 92% found once; its top ten account for approximately 9.1%. Sequenced material: CD4+ or CD8+ T cells sorted from blood, taken in a trial of the OX40 agonist ivuxolimab. These TCRs come from an adult with an advanced solid tumor such as melanoma, head and neck, liver or kidney cancer.

V is TRBV2 and J is TRBJ1-5; the match to TRBD1 covers 7 bases. This CDR3 spans 14 amino acids. The V segment lost 1 base and the J segment 6 bases; nucleotides outside the gene matches: 3. Germline V gene sequence: CDR1 SNHLY, CDR2 FYNNEI. DNA of the CDR3: TGTGCCAGCAGTGAAGAAGGGGGCGGTCAGCCCCAGCATTTT. The encoded protein is CASSEEGGGQPQHF.

This sequence joins TRBV7-2 and TRBJ1-5, with 7 nucleotides matching TRBD1. V dropped 3 bases and J dropped 0; count of bases not matched to a gene: 5. The CDR3 sequence is 16 residues long. CDR1 is SGHTA and CDR2 is FQGNSA in the germline V gene. The CDR3 bases are TGTGCCAGCAGCTTCGACAGGGCCTATAGCAATCAGCCCCAGCATTTT. The encoded protein is CASSFDRAYSNQPQHF. Full variable domain (rest looked up from reference TRBV7-2 and TRBJ1-5): GAGVSQSPSNKVTEKGKDVELRCDPISGHTALYWYRQSLGQGLEFLIYFQGNSAPDKSGLPSDRFSAERTGGSVSTLTIQRTQQEDSAVYLCASSFDRAYSNQPQHFGDGTRLSIL.

The V and J genes are TRBV7-2 and TRBJ2-2; 7 nucleotides align to TRBD1. From germline, CDR1 is SGHTA and CDR2 FQGNSA. The CDR3 runs 15 residues. Trimming took 3 bases from V and 4 from J; bases not matched to a gene: 5. CDR3 amino acids: CASSFKGAGTGELFF. The CDR3 DNA follows: TGTGCCAGCAGCTTTAAGGGGGCGGGCACCGGGGAGCTGTTTTTT.

The V call is TRBV21-1, the J call TRBJ2-7. TRBV21-1 is classified as a pseudogene. The CDR3 totals 14 residues. CDR3 DNA sequence: TGTGCCAGCAGCAAAGTTCGGGGACCCAACGAGCAGTACTTC. Translation: CASSKVRGPNEQYF.

J is TRBJ1-2 and V is TRBV7-2; D remains unclear. The CDR3 length is 13 residues. CDR1 is SGHTA, CDR2 FQGNSA, per germline. The V end was cut by 7 bases, the J end by 8 bases, with 17 bases between. CDR3 region: CASTSDPQVGYTF. Here the CDR3 DNA reads TGTGCCAGCACCAGTGACCCTCAGGTGGGCTACACCTTC.

In its sample, this clone was seen a few times. This chain uses TRBV6-6 with TRBJ2-1; no clear D. Trimming stripped 0 bases from V and 4 bases from J, with 7 bases between. The CDR3 consists of 14 residues. Germline assignment: CDR1 MNHNY and CDR2 SVGAGI (reference sequence). CDR3 residues: CASSYSSVYNEQFF. The DNA of the CDR3 is TGTGCCAGCAGTTACTCGTCCGTTTACAATGAGCAGTTCTTC.

The chain joins TRBV13 to TRBJ2-7, with 11 bases lining up with TRBD2. The length of the CDR3 is 16 residues. V was pared by 5 bases and J by 4 bases, with 10 bases of the junction left unmatched. CDR1 and CDR2 from the germline V gene are PRHDT and FYEKMQ (reference sequence). The CDR3 spells CASSQGTSGRLYEQYF. The DNA for the CDR3 is TGTGCCAGCAGCCAAGGGACTAGCGGCCGCCTTTACGAGCAGTACTTC.